This T cell receptor beta chain was recovered during a study of T cells of healthy individuals. TCRdb reprocessed the 5' RACE reads with MiXCR, giving one entry per CDR3 protein. Of about 100,000 distinct CDR3 sequences listed, approximately 16% are singletons. Germline CDR1 is KGHDR and CDR2 is SFDVKD. V shed 0 bases and J shed 6 bases, with 7 bases lying between them. The CDR3 is 13 amino acids. This TCR came from a human donor in good health. The chain carries TRBV24-1 and TRBJ1-2, with D hard to call. In nucleotides, the CDR3 is TGTGCCACCAGTGATTTGAGCGGGGATGGCTACACCTTC. Encoded protein: CATSDLSGDGYTF.